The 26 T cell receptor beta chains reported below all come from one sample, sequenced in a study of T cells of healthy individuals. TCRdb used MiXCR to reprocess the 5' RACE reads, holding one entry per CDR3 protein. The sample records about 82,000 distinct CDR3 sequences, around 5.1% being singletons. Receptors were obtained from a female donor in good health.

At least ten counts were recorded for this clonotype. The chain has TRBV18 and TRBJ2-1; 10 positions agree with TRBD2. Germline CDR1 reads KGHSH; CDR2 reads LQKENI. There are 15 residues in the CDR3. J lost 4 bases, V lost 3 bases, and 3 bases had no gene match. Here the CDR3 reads CASSPGTSEYNEQFF. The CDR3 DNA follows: TGTGCCAGCTCACCGGGGACTAGCGAGTACAATGAGCAGTTCTTC.

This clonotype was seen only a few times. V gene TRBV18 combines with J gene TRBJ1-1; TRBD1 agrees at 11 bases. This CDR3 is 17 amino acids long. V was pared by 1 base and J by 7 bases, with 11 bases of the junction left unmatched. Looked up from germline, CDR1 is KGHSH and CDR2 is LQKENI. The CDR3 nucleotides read TGTGCCAGCTCACCACGGACAGGGGGCTCTACATTGGATGAAGCTTTCTTT. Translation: CASSPRTGGSTLDEAFF.

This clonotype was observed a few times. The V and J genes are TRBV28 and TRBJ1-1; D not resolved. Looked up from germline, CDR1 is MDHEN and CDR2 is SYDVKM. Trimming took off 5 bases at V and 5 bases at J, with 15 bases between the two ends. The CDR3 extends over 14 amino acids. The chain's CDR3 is CASSPPALPTEAFF. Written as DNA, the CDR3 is TGTGCCAGCAGTCCCCCAGCTTTGCCGACTGAAGCTTTCTTT.

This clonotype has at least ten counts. CDR3 DNA: TGTGCCAGCAGTTTAGGGATAACTAATGAAAAACTGTTTTTT. Protein product: CASSLGITNEKLFF. The V call is TRBV27, the J call TRBJ1-4; D call uncertain. This CDR3 has 14 residues. The germline V and J ends were trimmed by 2 bases and 1 base, with 5 bases remaining between them. In germline, CDR1 is MNHEY, CDR2 SMNVEV (reference sequence).

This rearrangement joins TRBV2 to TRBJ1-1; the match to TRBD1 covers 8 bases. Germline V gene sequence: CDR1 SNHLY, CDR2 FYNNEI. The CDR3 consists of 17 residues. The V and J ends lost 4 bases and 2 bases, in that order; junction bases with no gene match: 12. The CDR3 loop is CASSGRGRGPGNTEAFF. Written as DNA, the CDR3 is TGTGCCAGCAGTGGTCGAGGCAGGGGGCCGGGCAACACTGAAGCTTTCTTT.

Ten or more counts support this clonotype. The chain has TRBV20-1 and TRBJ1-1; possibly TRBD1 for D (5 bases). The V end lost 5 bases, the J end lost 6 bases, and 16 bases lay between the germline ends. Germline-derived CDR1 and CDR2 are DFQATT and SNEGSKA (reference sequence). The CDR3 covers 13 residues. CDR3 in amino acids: CSAPFRVHSEAFF. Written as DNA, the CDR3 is TGCAGTGCTCCCTTCAGGGTACACTCTGAAGCTTTCTTT.

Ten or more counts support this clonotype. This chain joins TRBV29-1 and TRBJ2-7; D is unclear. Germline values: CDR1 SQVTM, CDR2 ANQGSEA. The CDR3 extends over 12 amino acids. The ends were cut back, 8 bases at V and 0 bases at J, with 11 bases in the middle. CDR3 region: CSTRTDSYEQYF. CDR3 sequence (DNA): TGCAGCACACGGACGGACTCCTACGAGCAGTACTTC.

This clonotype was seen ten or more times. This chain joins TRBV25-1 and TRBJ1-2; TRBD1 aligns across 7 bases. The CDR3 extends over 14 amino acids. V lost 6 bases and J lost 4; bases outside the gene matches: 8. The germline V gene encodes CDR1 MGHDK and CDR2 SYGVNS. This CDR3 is CASSPAGTAYGYTF. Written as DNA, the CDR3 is TGTGCCAGCAGCCCAGCCGGGACAGCCTATGGCTACACCTTC.

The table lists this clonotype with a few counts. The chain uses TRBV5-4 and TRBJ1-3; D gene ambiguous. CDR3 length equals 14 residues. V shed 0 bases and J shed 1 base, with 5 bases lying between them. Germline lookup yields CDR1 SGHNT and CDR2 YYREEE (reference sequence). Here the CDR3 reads CASSLVGSGNTIYF. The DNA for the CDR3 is TGTGCCAGCAGCTTGGTGGGTTCTGGAAACACCATATATTTT.

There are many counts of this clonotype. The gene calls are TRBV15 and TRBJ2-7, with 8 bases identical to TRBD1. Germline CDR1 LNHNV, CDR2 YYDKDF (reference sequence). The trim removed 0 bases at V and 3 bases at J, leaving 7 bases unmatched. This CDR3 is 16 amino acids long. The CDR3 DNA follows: TGTGCCACCAGCAGAGACCGGACAGGGAATCTCTACGAGCAGTACTTC. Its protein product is CATSRDRTGNLYEQYF.

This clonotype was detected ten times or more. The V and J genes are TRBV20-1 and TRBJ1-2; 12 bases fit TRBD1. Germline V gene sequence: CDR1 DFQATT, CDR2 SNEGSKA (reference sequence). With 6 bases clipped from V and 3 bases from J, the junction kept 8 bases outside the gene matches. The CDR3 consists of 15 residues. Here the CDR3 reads CSAPGTGGVHYGYTF. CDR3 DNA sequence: TGCAGTGCCCCCGGGACAGGGGGCGTGCACTATGGCTACACCTTC.

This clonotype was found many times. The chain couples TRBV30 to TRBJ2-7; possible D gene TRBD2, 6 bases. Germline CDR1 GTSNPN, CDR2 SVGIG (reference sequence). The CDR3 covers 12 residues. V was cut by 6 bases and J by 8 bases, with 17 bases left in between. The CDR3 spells CACRDFEPKQYF. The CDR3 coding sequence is TGTGCCTGCCGGGACTTTGAACCGAAGCAGTACTTC. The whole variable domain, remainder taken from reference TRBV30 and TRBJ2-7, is SQTIHQWPATLVQPVGSPLSLECTVEGTSNPNLYWYRQAAGRGLQLLFYSVGIGQISSEVPQNLSASRPQDRQFILSSKKLLLSDSGFYLCACRDFEPKQYFGPGTRLTVT.

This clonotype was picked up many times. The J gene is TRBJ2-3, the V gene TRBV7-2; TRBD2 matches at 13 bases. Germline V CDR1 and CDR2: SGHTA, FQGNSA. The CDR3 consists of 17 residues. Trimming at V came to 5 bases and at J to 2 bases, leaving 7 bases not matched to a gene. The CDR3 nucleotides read TGTGCCAGCAGCCGGCGGGGACTAGCGGGACCCACAGATACGCAGTATTTT. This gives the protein CASSRRGLAGPTDTQYF.

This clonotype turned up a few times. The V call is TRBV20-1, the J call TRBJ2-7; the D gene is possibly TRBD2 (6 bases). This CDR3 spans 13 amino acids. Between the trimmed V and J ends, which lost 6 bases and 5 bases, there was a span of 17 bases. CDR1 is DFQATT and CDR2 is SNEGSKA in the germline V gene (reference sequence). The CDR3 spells CSATSTSVDEQYF. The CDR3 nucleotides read TGCAGTGCCACCTCGACTAGTGTGGACGAGCAGTACTTC.

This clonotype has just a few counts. The chain's CDR3 is CASSHGGQTEAFF. In DNA, the CDR3 is TGCGCCAGCAGCCATGGAGGACAGACTGAAGCTTTCTTT. The genes are TRBV4-1 and TRBJ1-1; weak D call: TRBD1 (6 bases). From germline, CDR1 is MGHRA and CDR2 YSYEKL. The CDR3 extends over 13 amino acids. Trimming removed 3 bases at V and 5 bases at J, with 10 bases between.

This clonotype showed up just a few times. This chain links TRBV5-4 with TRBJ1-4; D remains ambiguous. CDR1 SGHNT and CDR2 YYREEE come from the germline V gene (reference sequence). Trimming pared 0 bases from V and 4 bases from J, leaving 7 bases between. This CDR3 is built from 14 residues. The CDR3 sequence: CASSLDSHNEKLFF. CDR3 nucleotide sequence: TGTGCCAGCAGCTTGGACAGTCATAATGAAAAACTGTTTTTT. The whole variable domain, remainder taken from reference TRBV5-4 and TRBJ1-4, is ETGVTQSPTHLIKTRGQQVTLRCSSQSGHNTVSWYQQALGQGPQFIFQYYREEENGRGNFPPRFSGLQFPNYSSELNVNALELDDSALYLCASSLDSHNEKLFFGSGTQLSVL.

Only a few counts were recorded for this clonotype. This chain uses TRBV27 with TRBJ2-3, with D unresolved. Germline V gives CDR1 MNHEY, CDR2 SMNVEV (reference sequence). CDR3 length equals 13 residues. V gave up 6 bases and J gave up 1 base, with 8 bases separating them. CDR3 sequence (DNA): TGTGCCAGCAGAGCTAGACGCACAGATACGCAGTATTTT. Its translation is CASRARRTDTQYF.

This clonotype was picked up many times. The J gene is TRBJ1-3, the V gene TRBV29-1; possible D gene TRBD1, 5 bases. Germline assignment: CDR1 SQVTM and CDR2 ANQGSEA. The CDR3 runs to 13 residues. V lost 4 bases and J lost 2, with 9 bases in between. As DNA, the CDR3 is TGCAGCGTTGCCGGGACGCCTGGAAACACCATATATTTT. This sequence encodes CSVAGTPGNTIYF.

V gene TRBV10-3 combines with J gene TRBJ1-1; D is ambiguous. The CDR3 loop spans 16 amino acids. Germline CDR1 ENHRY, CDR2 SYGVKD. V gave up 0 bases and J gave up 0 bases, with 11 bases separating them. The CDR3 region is CAISESSSYMNTEAFF. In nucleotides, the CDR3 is TGTGCCATCAGTGAGTCGAGCAGTTACATGAACACTGAAGCTTTCTTT.

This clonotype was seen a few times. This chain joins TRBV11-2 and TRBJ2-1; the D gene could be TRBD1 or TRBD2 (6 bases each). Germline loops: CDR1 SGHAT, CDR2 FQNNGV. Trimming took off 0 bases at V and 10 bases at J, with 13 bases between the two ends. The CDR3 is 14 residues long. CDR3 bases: TGTGCCAGCAGCTTAGATAGGGGGGTACCGGAGCAGTTCTTC. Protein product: CASSLDRGVPEQFF.

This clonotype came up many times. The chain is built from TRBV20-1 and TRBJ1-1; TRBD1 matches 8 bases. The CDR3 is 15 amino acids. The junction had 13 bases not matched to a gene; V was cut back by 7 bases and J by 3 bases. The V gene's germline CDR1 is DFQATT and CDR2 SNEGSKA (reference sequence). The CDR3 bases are TGCAGTGTCCCAGGGGGCGGAGGTATCGACACTGAAGCTTTCTTT. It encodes CSVPGGGGIDTEAFF.

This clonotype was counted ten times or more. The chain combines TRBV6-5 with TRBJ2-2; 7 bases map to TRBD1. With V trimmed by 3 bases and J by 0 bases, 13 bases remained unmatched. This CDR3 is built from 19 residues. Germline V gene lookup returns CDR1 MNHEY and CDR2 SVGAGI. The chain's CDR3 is CASSYPRTGVTTNTGELFF. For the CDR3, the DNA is TGTGCCAGCAGTTATCCCCGGACAGGAGTTACCACGAACACCGGGGAGCTGTTTTTT.

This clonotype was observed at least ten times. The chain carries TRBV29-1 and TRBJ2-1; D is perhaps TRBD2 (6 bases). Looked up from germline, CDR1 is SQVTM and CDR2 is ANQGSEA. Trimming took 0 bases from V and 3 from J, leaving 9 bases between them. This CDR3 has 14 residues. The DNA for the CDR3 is TGCAGCGTTGAAGATATGCGGGACTACAATGAGCAGTTCTTC. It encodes CSVEDMRDYNEQFF.

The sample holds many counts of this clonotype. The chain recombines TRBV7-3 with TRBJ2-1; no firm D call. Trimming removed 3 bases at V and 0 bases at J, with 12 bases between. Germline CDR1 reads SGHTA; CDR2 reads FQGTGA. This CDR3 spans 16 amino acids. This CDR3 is CASSFDGQSSYNEQFF. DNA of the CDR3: TGTGCCAGCAGCTTTGACGGGCAGAGCTCCTACAATGAGCAGTTCTTC.

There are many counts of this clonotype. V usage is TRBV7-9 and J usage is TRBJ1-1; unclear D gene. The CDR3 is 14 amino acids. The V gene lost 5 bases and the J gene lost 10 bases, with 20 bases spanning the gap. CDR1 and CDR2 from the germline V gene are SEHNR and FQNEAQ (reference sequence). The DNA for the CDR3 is TGTGCCAGCAGCGAGGTCTTTTCGGGAGCTTCAGCTTTCTTT. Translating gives CASSEVFSGASAFF.

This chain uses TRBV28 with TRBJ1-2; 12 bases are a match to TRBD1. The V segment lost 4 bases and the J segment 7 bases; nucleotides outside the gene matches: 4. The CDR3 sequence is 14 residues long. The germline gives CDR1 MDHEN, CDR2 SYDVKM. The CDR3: CASSSGQGASGYTF. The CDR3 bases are TGTGCCAGCAGTTCGGGACAGGGGGCTAGTGGCTACACCTTC.